These 16 T cell receptor beta chains share one sample of origin, sequenced in a study of blood T cell repertoires in COVID-19. Measured with immunoSEQ multiplex PCR; TCRdb has only the in-frame clones, and not every one. The table records under 250,000 clones, roughly 80% of them present only once. The specimen was peripheral blood. The source is a woman between 18 and 29 years old with acute or convalescent COVID-19.

The rearrangement uses TRBV18 and TRBJ1-4, with TRBD1 matching 9 bases. This CDR3 region has 15 residues. J was trimmed by 4 bases and V by 4 bases; bases with no gene match: 4. The germline gives CDR1 KGHSH, CDR2 LQKENI. The CDR3, as DNA: TGTGCCAGCTCACGAGGGACAGGGTTTAATGAAAAACTGTTTTTT. It is translated as CASSRGTGFNEKLFF.

The genes are TRBV27 and TRBJ1-1; D not resolved. The CDR3 is made up of 13 amino acids. Trimming took off 2 bases at V and 1 base at J, with 5 bases between the two ends. From germline, CDR1 is MNHEY and CDR2 SMNVEV (reference sequence). The CDR3 reads CASSLVANTEAFF. CDR3 DNA: TGTGCCAGCAGTTTAGTAGCGAACACTGAAGCTTTCTTT.

This clone has a handful of counts. The V and J genes are TRBV6-5 and TRBJ2-3; 7 bases are shared with TRBD1. From germline, CDR1 is MNHEY and CDR2 SVGAGI. The CDR3 sequence is 14 residues long. V shed 5 bases, J shed 7 bases, and the junction held 9 bases outside the gene matches. CDR3 residues: CASSPLGQVNTQYF. CDR3 sequence (DNA): TGTGCCAGCAGTCCCCTCGGACAGGTTAATACGCAGTATTTT.

V gene TRBV27 combines with J gene TRBJ2-7, with TRBD1 as a possible D gene (6 bases). Germline V lookup: CDR1 MNHEY, CDR2 SMNVEV (reference sequence). The CDR3 is made up of 13 amino acids. The V and J ends lost 5 bases and 3 bases respectively, with 11 bases between them. As DNA, the CDR3 is TGTGCCAGCAGTACGCCAGGGGTCTACGAGCAGTACTTC. It encodes CASSTPGVYEQYF.

The chain couples TRBV6-5 to TRBJ2-1; 7 positions match TRBD2. CDR1 is MNHEY and CDR2 is SVGAGI in the germline V gene. V trimming: 7 bases; J trimming: 2 bases; junction bases outside the gene matches: 8. The CDR3 is made up of 15 amino acids. Written as DNA, the CDR3 is TGTGCCAGCACCTACGGGGAGGGCCCCTACAATGAGCAGTTCTTC. Translated: CASTYGEGPYNEQFF.

V and J are TRBV10-3 and TRBJ1-5; the D is unclear. Germline assignment: CDR1 ENHRY and CDR2 SYGVKD. The CDR3 loop spans 14 amino acids. Trimming removed 3 bases at V and 1 base at J, with 7 bases between. The DNA for the CDR3 is TGTGCCATCAGTGACGGCAGGAGCAATCAGCCCCAGCATTTT. Translating gives CAISDGRSNQPQHF.

This clone appeared a single time. The chain combines TRBV7-2 with TRBJ1-6, with TRBD1 identical over 7 bases. Germline CDR1 is SGHTA and CDR2 is FQGNSA. V was pared by 6 bases and J by 0 bases, with 5 bases of the junction left unmatched. The CDR3 runs to 16 residues. CDR3 protein: CASRRQGGSYNSPLHF. The DNA for the CDR3 is TGTGCCAGCAGGCGACAGGGAGGCTCCTATAATTCACCCCTCCACTTT. The full variable domain, completed using reference TRBV7-2 and TRBJ1-6, is GAGVSQSPSNKVTEKGKDVELRCDPISGHTALYWYRQSLGQGLEFLIYFQGNSAPDKSGLPSDRFSAERTGGSVSTLTIQRTQQEDSAVYLCASRRQGGSYNSPLHFGNGTRLTVT.

The genes are TRBV9 and TRBJ1-1, with D hard to call. The V gene lost 3 bases and the J gene lost 8 bases, with 14 bases spanning the gap. Per the germline V gene, CDR1 is SGDLS and CDR2 is YYNGEE. The CDR3 runs 13 residues. CDR3 in amino acids: CASSEEEQAEAFF. For the CDR3, the DNA is TGTGCCAGCAGCGAGGAGGAACAAGCCGAAGCTTTCTTT.

This chain joins TRBV7-2 and TRBJ2-6; weak D call: TRBD1 (6 bases). Trimming took 5 bases from V and 1 from J, leaving 9 bases between them. The CDR3 loop spans 15 amino acids. Germline CDR1 is SGHTA and CDR2 is FQGNSA. In DNA, the CDR3 is TGTGCCAGCAGCCCAGGACAGTCTGGGGCCAACGTCCTGACTTTC. Its translation: CASSPGQSGANVLTF.

The chain is built from TRBV6-2 or TRBV6-3 and TRBJ2-7, with TRBD2 identical over 10 bases. Unmatched junction bases numbered 3, after V lost 2 bases and J lost 5 bases. This CDR3 contains 14 residues. Germline lookup yields CDR1 MNHEY and CDR2 SVGEGT. The CDR3 loop is CASSYPGLADEQYF. CDR3 coding DNA: TGTGCCAGCAGTTACCCTGGACTAGCGGACGAGCAGTACTTC.

This chain connects TRBV6-5 to TRBJ1-1, with a weak D call TRBD1 (6 bases). Germline V CDR1 and CDR2: MNHEY, SVGAGI. The CDR3 is made up of 14 amino acids. V was cut by 8 bases and J by 4 bases, with 17 bases left in between. CDR3 in amino acids: CASAENRAGTEAFF. DNA of the CDR3: TGTGCCAGCGCCGAAAACAGGGCGGGCACTGAAGCTTTCTTT.

The chain uses TRBV4-3 and TRBJ1-2; D possibly corresponds to TRBD1 (5 bases). CDR3 length: 15 residues. Germline V gene sequence: CDR1 LGHNA, CDR2 YSLEER. Deletions cut 0 bases from V and 6 bases from J, with 14 bases between. As DNA, the CDR3 is TGCGCCAGCAGCCAAGAAAGGGGTATCTACGATGGCTACACCTTC. It specifies CASSQERGIYDGYTF.

The chain combines TRBV6-6 with TRBJ1-6, with D perhaps TRBD1 (5 bases). Germline CDR1 reads MNHNY; CDR2 reads SVGAGI (reference sequence). Trimming removed 8 bases at V and 8 bases at J, with 22 bases between. This CDR3 is 16 amino acids long. CDR3 protein: CASEIRRGQYHSPLHF. The CDR3 DNA follows: TGTGCCAGCGAAATACGGAGGGGTCAGTATCATTCACCCCTCCACTTT.

Only a few counts were recorded for this clone. The chain is built from TRBV27 and TRBJ2-1, with 7 positions matching TRBD1. The CDR3 length is 12 residues. After removal of 8 bases from V and 8 bases from J, the junction contained 6 bases not matched to a gene. CDR1 MNHEY and CDR2 SMNVEV come from the germline V gene (reference sequence). CDR3 nucleotides: TGTGCCAGCCACGGACAGGCTCATGAGCAGTTCTTC. Amino acid sequence: CASHGQAHEQFF.

The rearrangement joins TRBV7-8 to TRBJ2-2; 10 nucleotides line up with TRBD2. V lost 1 base to trimming and J lost 6 bases; unmatched junction nucleotides: 5. The CDR3 extends over 16 amino acids. The germline V gene has CDR1 SGHVS and CDR2 FQNEAQ. CDR3 region: CASSLVLAGVSGELFF. The CDR3, as DNA: TGTGCCAGCAGCTTAGTGCTAGCGGGAGTCTCCGGGGAGCTGTTTTTT.

The rearrangement uses TRBV28 and TRBJ1-1, with D perhaps matching TRBD1 (5 bases). This CDR3 is 15 amino acids long. Trimming cost V 3 bases and J 4 bases, with 15 bases left between them. Germline-derived CDR1 and CDR2 are MDHEN and SYDVKM. Here the CDR3 reads CASSLLGSGSTEAFF. CDR3 bases: TGTGCCAGCAGTTTGTTGGGGTCAGGGTCCACTGAAGCTTTCTTT.